The next 9 T cell receptor beta chains were all read from a single sample in a study of T cells expressing NK-cell markers. TCRdb derives one entry per CDR3 protein from the 5' RACE reads, leaving out DNA. The table lists 150,000 to 180,000 distinct CDR3 sequences. Sequencing was carried out using blood T cells: a sorted CD56 or NKG2C T cell subset, CD4+ or CD8+ T cells, or bulk PBMC T cells (not recorded which). These TCRs come from a woman in her 50s in good health.

V is TRBV12-3 or TRBV12-4 and J is TRBJ2-1; TCRdb proposes TRBD2, but this gene call is untestable without DNA. This CDR3 has 14 residues. The CDR3 sequence: CASSPSGGRAPQFF.

The chain has TRBV20-1 and TRBJ2-7; no DNA is available, so the TRBD2 call from TCRdb remains unchecked. Per the germline V gene, CDR1 is DFQATT and CDR2 is SNEGSKA (reference sequence). This CDR3 spans 14 amino acids. The CDR3 loop is CSAGRGTSYDEQYF.

The chain recombines TRBV29-1 with TRBJ2-7; TCRdb gives TRBD2 as the D gene, but with no DNA this cannot be confirmed. Germline V gene sequence: CDR1 SQVTM, CDR2 ANQGSEA. The length of the CDR3 is 16 residues. The CDR3 is CSVLGVPSGGSYEQYF.

This chain joins TRBV21-1 and TRBJ1-4. TRBV21-1 is listed as a pseudogene. The CDR3 loop spans 18 amino acids. CDR3: CASSKGVGPDGRREKLFF.

V gene TRBV6-2 or TRBV6-3 combines with J gene TRBJ2-2; without DNA, the TCRdb call of TRBD2 cannot be checked. This CDR3 is built from 16 residues. Germline-derived CDR1 and CDR2 are MNHEY and SVGEGT. The CDR3 here is CASSYRAGALSGELFF.

The rearrangement links TRBV6-1 to TRBJ1-5; there is no DNA to check the TCRdb D call of TRBD1. Per germline, CDR1 MNHNS and CDR2 SASEGT. The CDR3 extends over 16 amino acids. The CDR3 spells CASSEARDSSNQPQHF.

The V and J genes are TRBV12-3 or TRBV12-4 and TRBJ2-5; lacking DNA, the TRBD1 call made by TCRdb goes unchecked. This CDR3 contains 15 residues. The CDR3 region is CASSLSTGGKETQYF.

The chain has TRBV3-1 and TRBJ2-1; without DNA, the TCRdb call of TRBD2 cannot be checked. CDR1 and CDR2 from the germline V gene are LGHDT and YNNKEL (reference sequence). The CDR3 totals 12 residues. Here the CDR3 reads CASSHGRGEEFF.

The gene calls are TRBV6-5 and TRBJ2-3; TCRdb proposes TRBD2, but this gene call is untestable without DNA. Germline V gene data show CDR1 as MNHEY and CDR2 as SVGAGI. The CDR3 totals 15 residues. The CDR3 here is CASSYLAGGTDTQYF.